These 23 T cell receptor beta chains share one sample of origin, sequenced in a study of PD-L1 blockade in urothelial cancer. The time point was: peripheral blood 6 weeks after treatment start. Some clones are missing from TCRdb's copy, which holds only in-frame ones; the method was immunoSEQ multiplex PCR. The table lists more than 60,000 clones, around nine tenths of them singletons. The sample here was PBMCs, taken around atezolizumab (anti-PD-L1) treatment. Source of these receptors: a man aged 55 to 70 with urothelial cancer.

This chain links TRBV30 with TRBJ2-1; no clear D gene. The germline gives CDR1 GTSNPN, CDR2 SVGIG (reference sequence). CDR3 size: 15 residues. Trimming shortened V by 1 base and J by 5 bases, and 15 bases separated the two germline ends. The CDR3 spells CAWSGVSVMDNEQFF. DNA for the CDR3: TGTGCCTGGAGTGGGGTCAGCGTTATGGACAATGAGCAGTTCTTC.

This chain connects TRBV2 to TRBJ2-1, with TRBD2 matching over 7 bases. Germline V gives CDR1 SNHLY, CDR2 FYNNEI. V shed 8 bases, J shed 5 bases, and the junction held 6 bases outside the gene matches. The CDR3 consists of 13 residues. CDR3 in amino acids: CASGTRGDNEQFF. The CDR3 coding sequence is TGTGCCAGCGGCACACGGGGGGACAATGAGCAGTTCTTC.

This chain uses TRBV6-4 with TRBJ2-2, with D perhaps matching TRBD2 (6 bases). This CDR3 is built from 14 residues. The germline CDR1 and CDR2 sequences are MRHNA and SNTAGT. The V end lost 6 bases, the J end lost 5 bases, and 13 bases lay between the germline ends. CDR3 in amino acids: CASRLRAGTGELFF. CDR3 nucleotides: TGTGCCAGCAGACTTAGGGCGGGGACCGGGGAGCTGTTTTTT.

This rearrangement joins TRBV6-1 to TRBJ2-5; the match to TRBD2 covers 9 bases. CDR3 length: 15 residues. After removal of 4 bases from V and 9 bases from J, the junction contained 12 bases not matched to a gene. CDR1 and CDR2 (germline): MNHNS, SASEGT. CDR3 in amino acids: CASSAGLATFVAQYF. In DNA, the CDR3 is TGTGCCAGCAGTGCCGGACTAGCGACCTTCGTGGCCCAGTACTTC.

The gene calls are TRBV11-3 and TRBJ2-3; the D gene is possibly TRBD1 (6 bases). Germline CDR1 reads SGHNT; CDR2 reads YENEEA. Trimming stripped 4 bases from V and 5 bases from J, with 25 bases between. This CDR3 comprises 18 residues. The CDR3 DNA reads TGTGCCAGCAGCTCCCGATGGAGCGCCAGGGGTAGGGAAGATACGCAGTATTTT. It yields the protein CASSSRWSARGREDTQYF.

This chain uses TRBV10-3 with TRBJ2-1; 15 bases map to TRBD2. The CDR3 totals 15 residues. The germline V gene has CDR1 ENHRY and CDR2 SYGVKD. Trimming at V came to 7 bases and at J to 7 bases, leaving 5 bases not matched to a gene. CDR3 DNA: TGTGCCATCAATGGACTAGCGGGAGGGTCGAATGAGCAGTTCTTC. Translation gives CAINGLAGGSNEQFF.

The chain carries TRBV5-1 and TRBJ2-7; D is undetermined. Trimming pared 2 bases from V and 6 bases from J, leaving 9 bases between. Germline V gene sequence: CDR1 SGHRS, CDR2 YFSETQ. The CDR3 totals 12 residues. For the CDR3, the DNA is TGCGCCAGCAGCTTTGGCTCCACCGAGCAGTACTTC. It specifies CASSFGSTEQYF.

V gene TRBV5-1 combines with J gene TRBJ2-2, with a weak D call TRBD2 (5 bases). Trimming stripped 9 bases from V and 1 base from J, with 16 bases between. The CDR3 loop spans 15 amino acids. Germline CDR1 is SGHRS and CDR2 is YFSETQ. The CDR3 DNA reads TGCGCCATCCGTCGAGAGGGAATGAACACCGGGGAGCTGTTTTTT. Its translation is CAIRREGMNTGELFF. The variable domain in full, with the rest retrieved from reference TRBV5-1 and TRBJ2-2, is KAGVTQTPRYLIKTRGQQVTLSCSPISGHRSVSWYQQTPGQGLQFLFEYFSETQRNKGNFPGRFSGRQFSNSRSEMNVSTLELGDSALYLCAIRREGMNTGELFFGEGSRLTVL.

This chain uses TRBV30 with TRBJ2-7; possible D gene TRBD2, 6 bases. The CDR3 runs to 13 residues. In germline, CDR1 is GTSNPN, CDR2 SVGIG (reference sequence). V was shortened by 5 bases and J by 12 bases, with 23 bases between the two germline ends. CDR3 sequence: CAWGGRDSASSYF. The CDR3 DNA sequence: TGTGCCTGGGGAGGCCGGGACTCCGCTTCTTCGTACTTC.

This clone was observed once. The CDR3 reads CASSPGTSASYEQYF. CDR3 coding DNA: TGTGCCAGCAGCCCCGGGACTAGCGCTTCCTACGAGCAGTACTTC. The V gene is TRBV4-2, the J gene TRBJ2-7; TRBD2 aligns across 10 bases. There are 15 residues in the CDR3. After removal of 4 bases from V and 1 base from J, the junction contained 4 bases not matched to a gene. Germline V gene data show CDR1 as LGHNA and CDR2 as YNFKEQ.

V and J are TRBV2 and TRBJ1-4, with D possibly TRBD1 on 5 matching bases. This CDR3 comprises 15 residues. The V gene lost 10 bases and the J gene lost 4 bases, with 19 bases spanning the gap. The germline V gene has CDR1 SNHLY and CDR2 FYNNEI. For the CDR3, the DNA is TGTGCCACTACCCGAAGGGCAGGGTATAATGAAAAACTGTTTTTT. This gives the protein CATTRRAGYNEKLFF.

The gene calls are TRBV9 and TRBJ1-2, with D perhaps TRBD1 (6 bases). The V end was cut by 3 bases, the J end by 3 bases, with 21 bases between. The CDR3 runs to 17 residues. Germline-derived CDR1 and CDR2 are SGDLS and YYNGEE. Here the CDR3 reads CASSAGPPGGMDYGYTF. The CDR3 DNA sequence: TGTGCCAGCAGCGCGGGGCCTCCGGGGGGCATGGACTATGGCTACACCTTC.

This clone has only one observation. V usage is TRBV7-8 and J usage is TRBJ2-3; D is possibly TRBD1 (5 bases). Germline CDR1 is SGHVS and CDR2 is FQNEAQ. The V end was cut by 5 bases, the J end by 3 bases, with 12 bases between. This CDR3 region has 14 residues. CDR3 in DNA: TGTGCCAGCAGCACGAGACAGTTGACAGATACGCAGTATTTT. Its translation is CASSTRQLTDTQYF.

The chain is built from TRBV7-3 and TRBJ1-2; D is uncertain. Germline CDR1 and CDR2: SGHTA and FQGTGA. Trimming took off 5 bases at V and 8 bases at J, with 15 bases between the two ends. This CDR3 region has 13 residues. CDR3 residues: CASSNVEGRGYTF. CDR3 DNA: TGTGCCAGCAGCAACGTGGAGGGCCGGGGCTACACCTTC.

The chain joins TRBV18 to TRBJ1-4, with D possibly matching TRBD1 (5 bases). CDR1 and CDR2 (germline): KGHSH, LQKENI. This CDR3 is built from 17 residues. V shed 3 bases and J shed 0 bases, with 14 bases lying between them. The CDR3: CASSPGGAVATNEKLFF. The CDR3 coding sequence is TGTGCCAGCTCACCGGGAGGGGCCGTTGCAACTAATGAAAAACTGTTTTTT.

The chain is built from TRBV15 and TRBJ2-3; D might be TRBD2 (5 bases). Deletions cut 0 bases from V and 0 bases from J, with 13 bases between. CDR3 length equals 17 residues. In germline, CDR1 is LNHNV, CDR2 YYDKDF (reference sequence). CDR3 nucleotide sequence: TGTGCCACCAGCAGAGATAAGAGCGGTTCTAGCACAGATACGCAGTATTTT. This encodes CATSRDKSGSSTDTQYF.

This clone was counted once. The chain uses TRBV5-6 and TRBJ1-2; D might be TRBD1 (5 bases). The CDR3 runs to 14 residues. Germline CDR1 is SGHDT and CDR2 is YYEEEE. The germline V and J ends were trimmed by 0 bases and 7 bases, with 13 bases remaining between them. The CDR3 sequence is CASSLGQGSSGYTF. The CDR3 DNA is TGTGCCAGCAGCTTGGGTCAGGGAAGCTCTGGCTACACCTTC.

This chain links TRBV10-3 with TRBJ1-5; D not certain. The CDR3 runs 12 residues. CDR1 and CDR2 (germline): ENHRY, SYGVKD. The ends were cut back, 6 bases at V and 4 bases at J, with 7 bases in the middle. CDR3 loop: CAISPSNQPQHF. The CDR3 nucleotides are TGTGCCATCAGCCCTTCTAATCAGCCCCAGCATTTT.

The gene calls are TRBV29-1 and TRBJ2-7; TRBD2 matches 9 bases. The CDR3 totals 15 residues. With 3 bases clipped from V and 1 base from J, the junction kept 7 bases outside the gene matches. Per the germline V gene, CDR1 is SQVTM and CDR2 is ANQGSEA. The CDR3 coding sequence is TGCAGCGTTGATGCGGGGGGGACGAAATCCTACGAGCAGTACTTC. It specifies CSVDAGGTKSYEQYF.

The J gene is TRBJ2-5, the V gene TRBV10-3; 10 positions agree with TRBD1. The CDR3 spans 16 residues. The V segment lost 2 bases and the J segment 5 bases; nucleotides outside the gene matches: 8. Germline V gives CDR1 ENHRY, CDR2 SYGVKD. In DNA, the CDR3 is TGTGCCATCAGTGAGGGACGACAGGGGGCGAGGGAGACCCAGTACTTC. Its protein is CAISEGRQGARETQYF.

V and J are TRBV5-1 and TRBJ2-7; 10 nucleotides align to TRBD1. Trimming took 3 bases from V and 4 from J; bases not matched to a gene: 7. The CDR3 is 15 amino acids. CDR1 and CDR2 from the germline V gene are SGHRS and YFSETQ. The CDR3: CASSWTGGGLYEQYF. CDR3 sequence (DNA): TGCGCCAGCAGCTGGACAGGGGGGGGCTTATACGAGCAGTACTTC.

The rearrangement links TRBV9 to TRBJ1-1, with 8 bases that match TRBD1. The CDR3 totals 16 residues. V trimming: 3 bases; J trimming: 0 bases; junction bases outside the gene matches: 7. Germline V lookup: CDR1 SGDLS, CDR2 YYNGEE. This CDR3 reads CASSANRDRMNTEAFF. In DNA form, the CDR3 reads TGTGCCAGCAGCGCGAACCGGGACAGGATGAACACTGAAGCTTTCTTT.

The chain uses TRBV4-1 and TRBJ1-5; 7 nucleotides agree with TRBD1. CDR3 length equals 16 residues. The junction had 8 bases not matched to a gene; V was cut back by 2 bases and J by 4 bases. The germline gives CDR1 MGHRA, CDR2 YSYEKL. The chain's CDR3 is CASSQRSTGANQPQHF. CDR3 bases: TGCGCCAGCAGCCAACGATCAACAGGGGCTAATCAGCCCCAGCATTTT.